The rows below give T cell receptor beta chains drawn from one sample of a study of blood T cell repertoires in COVID-19. Method: immunoSEQ multiplex PCR; TCRdb's copy keeps in-frame clones and lacks some. The sample lists over 200,000 clones, around 90% occurring once. Source material: peripheral blood. Receptors originate from a woman between 18 and 29 years old who had recovered from COVID-19. Both conserved end residues are part of each CDR3. The D gene is left open where the match is weak. Clone size, where shown, is once, few, many, or a class for clones that have expanded.

v_call,d_call,j_call,clone_size,cdr3_aa,cdr3_nt
TRBV14,TRBD2,TRBJ2-4,once,CARTLPAGVAKNIQYF,TGTGCCAGGACTCTCCCAGCGGGAGTGGCCAAAAACATTCAGTACTTC
TRBV4-1,NA,TRBJ2-7,NA,CASSQERIVEGEQYF,TGCGCCAGCAGCCAAGAAAGGATCGTGGAGGGCGAGCAGTACTTC
TRBV5-4,TRBD1,TRBJ1-2,NA,CASSLDGTGILSYGYTF,TGTGCCAGCAGCTTGGACGGGACAGGGATATTATCGTATGGCTACACCTTC
TRBV7-2,NA,TRBJ1-3,NA,CASSPRGPGNTIYF,TGTGCCAGCAGCCCCCGCGGGCCTGGAAACACCATATATTTT
TRBV18,TRBD1,TRBJ1-5,NA,CASSPVPGQGWDNQPQHF,TGTGCCAGCTCACCCGTCCCGGGACAGGGTTGGGACAATCAGCCCCAGCATTTT
TRBV25-1,TRBD2,TRBJ2-5,many,CASSESAGGETQYF,TGTGCCAGCAGTGAATCGGCGGGGGGGGAGACCCAGTACTTC
TRBV5-1,NA,TRBJ1-2,NA,CASSFGQPGLGATYGYTF,TGCGCCAGCAGCTTCGGACAACCTGGTTTGGGGGCTACGTATGGCTACACCTTC
TRBV25-1,NA,TRBJ2-7,few,CASSGGSSYEQYF,TGTGCCAGCAGTGGGGGCAGCTCCTACGAGCAGTACTTC
TRBV9,TRBD1,TRBJ2-1,NA,CASSVAGGVYNEQFF,TGTGCCAGCAGCGTAGCAGGGGGAGTCTACAATGAGCAGTTCTTC
TRBV19,TRBD1,TRBJ1-1,NA,CASSHRGAVNTEAFF,TGTGCCAGTAGCCACAGGGGGGCGGTGAACACTGAAGCTTTCTTT
TRBV5-5,NA,TRBJ2-7,NA,CASSLWAGEQYF,TGTGCCAGCAGCTTGTGGGCAGGCGAGCAGTACTTC
TRBV7-9,TRBD1,TRBJ2-2,few,CASSFDRDTGELFF,TGTGCCAGCAGCTTTGACAGGGACACCGGGGAGCTGTTTTTT
TRBV9,TRBD1,TRBJ1-1,NA,CASSAWDSMNTEAFF,TGTGCCAGCAGCGCATGGGACAGTATGAACACTGAAGCTTTCTTT
TRBV19,NA,TRBJ2-3,once,CASSIWGSSADTQYF,TGTGCCAGTAGTATATGGGGCTCGAGTGCAGATACGCAGTATTTT
TRBV10-3,TRBD1,TRBJ2-1,NA,CAISEGGLGFKYNEQFF,TGTGCCATCAGTGAAGGGGGCTTGGGTTTTAAATACAATGAGCAGTTCTTC
TRBV2,TRBD2,TRBJ2-7,once,CASSELAGWEQYF,TGTGCCAGCAGTGAACTAGCGGGATGGGAGCAGTACTTC
TRBV29-1,NA,TRBJ2-1,NA,CSDAGPYNEQFF,TGCAGCGATGCGGGACCGTACAATGAGCAGTTCTTC
TRBV19,TRBD1,TRBJ1-1,NA,CASTKQTGLNTEAFF,TGTGCCAGTACCAAACAGACAGGGTTGAACACTGAAGCTTTCTTT
TRBV2,NA,TRBJ1-4,NA,CASRPGQSATNEKLFF,TGTGCCAGCAGACCCGGACAGTCTGCAACTAATGAAAAACTGTTTTTT
TRBV4-3,TRBD1,TRBJ2-7,few,CASSQVPGQGADEQYF,TGCGCCAGCAGCCAAGTCCCCGGACAGGGGGCAGACGAGCAGTACTTC
TRBV4-3,NA,TRBJ2-7,NA,CASSQVAAGSYEQYF,TGCGCCAGCAGCCAGGTAGCGGCTGGCTCCTACGAGCAGTACTTC
TRBV6-2/TRBV6-3,TRBD2,TRBJ2-7,NA,CASSYVVAGFDYEQYF,TGTGCCAGCAGTTACGTGGTAGCGGGATTTGACTACGAGCAGTACTTC
TRBV30,TRBD1,TRBJ2-7,NA,CAWSRLGTDVGEQYF,TGTGCCTGGAGCCGCCTCGGGACAGATGTAGGCGAGCAGTACTTC
TRBV9,NA,TRBJ1-2,NA,CASSARTTLDYGYTF,TGTGCCAGCAGCGCTCGGACAACCTTGGACTATGGCTACACCTTC
TRBV13,NA,TRBJ1-5,NA,CASSLGVGGNQPQHF,TGTGCCAGCAGCTTAGGAGTAGGAGGCAATCAGCCCCAGCATTTT
TRBV6-2/TRBV6-3,TRBD1,TRBJ1-5,few,CASSYLSGGLEVTQHF,TGTGCCAGCAGTTACTTGTCAGGGGGCCTGGAAGTAACCCAGCATTTT
TRBV18,TRBD1,TRBJ1-3,NA,CASSDRGTGNTIYF,TGTGCCAGCTCGGACAGGGGAACAGGAAACACCATATATTTT
TRBV7-9,NA,TRBJ1-1,NA,CASSLVEGLKTEAFF,TGTGCCAGCAGCTTAGTGGAGGGATTGAAAACTGAAGCTTTCTTT
TRBV30,TRBD1,TRBJ1-1,NA,CAWKVDRGGTEAFF,TGTGCCTGGAAGGTTGACAGGGGTGGTACTGAAGCTTTCTTT
TRBV27,NA,TRBJ2-2,NA,CASQGIHTGELFF,TGTGCCAGCCAGGGGATACACACCGGGGAGCTGTTTTTT
TRBV12-5,TRBD2,TRBJ2-1,few,CASGPSGGRDEQFF,TGTGCTAGTGGTCCGTCGGGAGGGAGGGATGAGCAGTTCTTC
TRBV18,NA,TRBJ2-7,NA,CASSDSYEQYF,TGTGCCAGCTCCGACAGTTACGAGCAGTACTTC